This T cell receptor beta chain was identified during a study of T-cell memory formation after mild COVID-19 (dated by TCRdb to the early 2020s). For the wider study: TCR sequence clusters from the two donors were found to be largely donor specific. In a couple of donors, T-cell clones that expanded and contracted after mild COVID-19 were followed by sequencing TCRalpha and TCRbeta repertoires longitudinally. Two young, previously healthy adult volunteers made up the cohort, one male and one female.

Reading from cysteine to phenylalanine, the CDR3 counts 17 amino acids. The kept DNA is CDR3 alone, 51 bases in frame from the first base. The germline V gene gives CDR1 as LGHNA and CDR2 as YSLEER. After removal of 0 bases from V and 4 bases from J, the junction retains 9 bases not matched to a gene. The sample holds a few counts of this clonotype. The antigen it binds to is not known. Base qualities are not recorded, but no much larger clone differs from it by a single base. Paper-wide results and their limitations: Contracting CD4+ clones appeared mostly in the CM and EM memory subsets, whereas CD8+ clones were enriched in EMRA. The detection of some responding clones in pre-infection memory suggests that pre-existing cross-reactive memory T cells joined the SARS-CoV-2 response. The second-wave clones that peaked on day 37 were not confirmed to be SARS-CoV-2 specific. Balanced CD4/CD8 phenotypes were observed for clones contracting from day 15 to 85, whereas a bias towards CD4+ was observed for a second wave of clones expanding from day 15 to 37. Only two mild cases were covered by the study, and larger cohorts that include severe cases with pre-infection samples were considered necessary.

These reads were obtained on an Illumina NovaSeq 6000. TCRalpha and TCRbeta cDNA libraries were constructed by 5'RACE with constant-segment primers, with sample barcodes and unique molecular identifiers being introduced. Trizol reagent was used to extract RNA from every sample. Library amplification was performed in two PCR steps, and a second sample barcode and Illumina TruSeq adapters were introduced in the second step. The libraries were sequenced on an Illumina NovaSeq using 2 x 150 bp paired-end reads. In the original analysis: Demultiplexing of reads and collapsing into UMI-guided consensus sequences were performed with migec v1.2.7. Using mixcr v2.1.11, the UMI consensuses were aligned to TRA and TRB V and J templates and assembled into clonotypes. Expanded or contracted clonotypes were those called significant by both edgeR and NoisET, with noise models trained on biological replicates. For edgeR calls, the cutoffs were a false discovery rate-adjusted p below 0.01 and a log2 fold-change threshold of 1. As an exploratory analysis of dynamics, PCA with hierarchical clustering was applied to max-normalized trajectories of the 1000 most abundant clonotypes. The CD4 or CD8 phenotype of responding clones was assigned using the separately sequenced CD4+ and CD8+ repertoires. In TCRdb, the public reads were trimmed at Q25 with fastp and aligned with MiXCR, with productive beta chains retained. Rows merge per CDR3 protein into single entries with the most common DNA and genes. Here the V and J calls rest on TCRdb's processing, not on the authors' analysis. This sample gives hundreds of thousands of distinct CDR3 sequences in total; roughly an eighth of them show up just once. In total, the top ten clones hold around a fifth of the sample.

Ficoll-Paque density gradient centrifugation was used to isolate PBMCs. Input material: PBMCs or a T cell subset sorted from them (not recorded which). This receptor was obtained from a young man who had mild COVID-19 (a few samples of this study predate the infection). The sample titles of this study are shuffled in the database, so cell type and time point are left out; the donor was told from shared clones. The rearrangement combines TRBV4-3 with TRBJ1-3; 7 nucleotides in the junction match TRBD1. The bases read TGCGCCAGCAGCCAAGAAGTTACGACAGGGAGAGGAAACACCATATATTTT. It is translated as CASSQEVTTGRGNTIYF.